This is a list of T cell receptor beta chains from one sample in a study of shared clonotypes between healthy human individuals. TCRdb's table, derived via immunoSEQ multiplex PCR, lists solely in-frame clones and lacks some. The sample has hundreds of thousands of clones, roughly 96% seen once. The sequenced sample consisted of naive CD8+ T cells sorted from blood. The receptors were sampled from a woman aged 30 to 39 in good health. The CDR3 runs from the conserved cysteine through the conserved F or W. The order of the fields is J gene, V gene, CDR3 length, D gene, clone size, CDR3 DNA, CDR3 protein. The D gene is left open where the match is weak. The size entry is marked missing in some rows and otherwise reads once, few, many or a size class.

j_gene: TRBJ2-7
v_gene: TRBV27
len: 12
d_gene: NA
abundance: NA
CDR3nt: TGTGCCAGCAGCTCCGGCGGGGCCGAGCAGTACTTC
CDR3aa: CASSSGGAEQYF

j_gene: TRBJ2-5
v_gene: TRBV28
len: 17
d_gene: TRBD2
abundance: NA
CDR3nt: TGTGCCAGCAGTCCGACACTAGCGGGAGGGCCGGGTGAGACCCAGTACTTC
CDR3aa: CASSPTLAGGPGETQYF

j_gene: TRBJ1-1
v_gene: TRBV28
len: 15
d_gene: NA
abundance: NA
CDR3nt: TGTGCCAGCCTGGGGGCAGGGGAATGGAACACTGAAGCTTTCTTT
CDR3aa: CASLGAGEWNTEAFF

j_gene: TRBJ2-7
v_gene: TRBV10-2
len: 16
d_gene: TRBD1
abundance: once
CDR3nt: TGCGCCAGCACCCCAGAGAAAGGACAGGGTTCCTACGAGCAGTACTTC
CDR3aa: CASTPEKGQGSYEQYF

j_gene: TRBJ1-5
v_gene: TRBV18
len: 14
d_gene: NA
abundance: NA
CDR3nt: TGTGCCAGCTCCAATGGTCGGGGTCATCAGCCCCAGCATTTT
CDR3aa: CASSNGRGHQPQHF

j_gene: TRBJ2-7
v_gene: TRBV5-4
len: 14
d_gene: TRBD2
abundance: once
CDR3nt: TGTGCCAGCAGCAACCTAGCGGGAGGATACGAGCAGTACTTC
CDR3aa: CASSNLAGGYEQYF

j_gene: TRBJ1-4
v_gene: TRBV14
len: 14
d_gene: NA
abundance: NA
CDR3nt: TGTGCCAGCAGCCAGGTTAGGCCAAATGAAAAACTGTTTTTT
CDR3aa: CASSQVRPNEKLFF

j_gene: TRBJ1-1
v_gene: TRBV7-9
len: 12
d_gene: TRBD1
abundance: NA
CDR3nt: TGTGCCAGCACGGCAGGGGGAACTGAAGCTTTCTTT
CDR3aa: CASTAGGTEAFF

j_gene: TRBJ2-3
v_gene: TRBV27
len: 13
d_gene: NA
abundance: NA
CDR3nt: TGTGCCAGCAGTTTACTTCGCACAGATACGCAGTATTTT
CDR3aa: CASSLLRTDTQYF

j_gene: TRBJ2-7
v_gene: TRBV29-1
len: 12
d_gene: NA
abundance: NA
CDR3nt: TGCAGCGTTTGGATCGACCACTACGAGCAGTACTTC
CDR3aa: CSVWIDHYEQYF

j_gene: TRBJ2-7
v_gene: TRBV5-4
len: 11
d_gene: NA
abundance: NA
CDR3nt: TGTGCCAGCAGCTTCCAGTCCGAGCAGTACTTC
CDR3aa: CASSFQSEQYF

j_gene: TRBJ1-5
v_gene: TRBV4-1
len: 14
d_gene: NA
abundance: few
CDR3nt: TGCGCCAGCAGCCAAGGGCAGGGATCTCAGCCCCAGCATTTT
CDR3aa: CASSQGQGSQPQHF